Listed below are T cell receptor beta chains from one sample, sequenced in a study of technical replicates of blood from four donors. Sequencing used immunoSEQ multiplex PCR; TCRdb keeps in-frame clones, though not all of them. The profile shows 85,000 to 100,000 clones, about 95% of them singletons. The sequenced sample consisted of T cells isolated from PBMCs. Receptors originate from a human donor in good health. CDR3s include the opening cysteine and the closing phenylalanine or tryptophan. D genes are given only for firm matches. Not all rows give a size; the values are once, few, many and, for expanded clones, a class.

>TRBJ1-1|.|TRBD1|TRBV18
TGTGCCAGCTCACTCGGGACAGTGAACACTGAAGCTTTCTTT
CASSLGTVNTEAFF
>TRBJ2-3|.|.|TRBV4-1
TGCGCCAGCAGCCAAGATGGAGACAGGCGGACGCAGTATTTT
CASSQDGDRRTQYF
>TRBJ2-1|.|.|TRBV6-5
TGTGCCAGCAGTTACAATGGGGGGGGGCCCAATGAGCAGTTCTTC
CASSYNGGGPNEQFF
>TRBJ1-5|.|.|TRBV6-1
TGTGCCAGCAGTGAAGCCCTACTTAACAGGGGCAATCAGCCCCAGCATTTT
CASSEALLNRGNQPQHF
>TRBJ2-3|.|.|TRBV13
TGTGCCAGCAGCCGTACACAGGCCACAGATACGCAGTATTTT
CASSRTQATDTQYF
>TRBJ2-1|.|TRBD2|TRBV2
TGTGCCAGCAGTACGTTAGCGGGATTTGAGTTCTTC
CASSTLAGFEFF
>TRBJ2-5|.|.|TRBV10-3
TGTGCCATCATGGCAGAAGAGACCCAGTACTTC
CAIMAEETQYF
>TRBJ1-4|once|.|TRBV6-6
TGTGCCAGCAGTTACGCGTGGGCAAAACTGTTTTTT
CASSYAWAKLFF
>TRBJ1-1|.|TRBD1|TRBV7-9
TGTGCCAGCAGCTCCTTATTGACAGGGGAGGTTGCTGAAGCTTTCTTT
CASSSLLTGEVAEAFF
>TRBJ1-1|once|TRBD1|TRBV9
TGTGCCAGCAGCCTACGGGACAGTGAAGCTTTCTTT
CASSLRDSEAFF
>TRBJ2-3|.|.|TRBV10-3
TGTGCCATCAGTGGACAGTTTAACACAGATACGCAGTATTTT
CAISGQFNTDTQYF
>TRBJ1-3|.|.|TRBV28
TGTGCCAGCAATCAGGGAACCTCTGGAAACACCATATATTTT
CASNQGTSGNTIYF
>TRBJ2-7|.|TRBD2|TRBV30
TGTGCCTGGGGGAGGGGAAGCCACGAGCAGTACTTC
CAWGRGSHEQYF
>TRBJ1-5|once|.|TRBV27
TGTGCCAGCAGATCTGGCGGGGTTAGCAATCAGCCCCAGCATTTT
CASRSGGVSNQPQHF
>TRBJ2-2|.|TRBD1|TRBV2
TGTGCCAGCAGCTTCCTAACGGACAGGGGATTTGGAGAGCTGTTTTTT
CASSFLTDRGFGELFF